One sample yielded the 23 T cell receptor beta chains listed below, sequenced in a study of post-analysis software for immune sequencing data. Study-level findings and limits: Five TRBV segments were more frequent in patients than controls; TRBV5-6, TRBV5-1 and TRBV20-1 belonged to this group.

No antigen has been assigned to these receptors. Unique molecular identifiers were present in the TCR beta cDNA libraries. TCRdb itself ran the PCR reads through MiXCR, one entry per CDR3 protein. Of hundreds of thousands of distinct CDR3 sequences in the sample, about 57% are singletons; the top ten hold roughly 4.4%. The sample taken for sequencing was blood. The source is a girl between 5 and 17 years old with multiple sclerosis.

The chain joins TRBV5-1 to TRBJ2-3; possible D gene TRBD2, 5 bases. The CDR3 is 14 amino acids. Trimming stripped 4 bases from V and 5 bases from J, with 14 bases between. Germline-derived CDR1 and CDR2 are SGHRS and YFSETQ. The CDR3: CASSHQASGDTQYF. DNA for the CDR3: TGCGCCAGCAGCCACCAGGCGAGCGGAGATACGCAGTATTTT.

The CDR3 coding sequence is TGTGCCAGCAGCTCCCCAGGGGTCCTCTACGAGCAGTACTTC. Its protein product is CASSSPGVLYEQYF. The chain couples TRBV5-5 to TRBJ2-7; D may be TRBD1 (6 bases). CDR1 and CDR2 from the germline V gene are SGHKS and YYEKEE (reference sequence). Trimming shortened V by 3 bases and J by 3 bases, and 13 bases separated the two germline ends. CDR3 length equals 14 residues.

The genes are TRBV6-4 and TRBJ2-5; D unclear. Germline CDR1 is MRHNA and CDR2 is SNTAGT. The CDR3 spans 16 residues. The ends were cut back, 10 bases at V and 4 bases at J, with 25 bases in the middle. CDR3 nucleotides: TGTGCCATCAGAACTTTCTCGCGGAAGACGGGAGAGACCCAGTACTTC. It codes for CAIRTFSRKTGETQYF.

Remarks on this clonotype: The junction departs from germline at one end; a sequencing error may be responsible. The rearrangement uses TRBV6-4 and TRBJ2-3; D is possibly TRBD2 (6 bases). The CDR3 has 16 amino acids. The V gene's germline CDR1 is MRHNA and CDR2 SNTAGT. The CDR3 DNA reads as TGTGCCACCAGTCAACTTAGCGGTGGATTCACAGATACGCAGTATTTT. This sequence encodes CATSQLSGGFTDTQYF.

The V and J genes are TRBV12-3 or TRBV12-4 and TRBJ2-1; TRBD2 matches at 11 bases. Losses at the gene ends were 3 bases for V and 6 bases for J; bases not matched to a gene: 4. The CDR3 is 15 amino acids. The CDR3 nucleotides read TGTGCCAGCAGTTTGACTAGCGGGACGACCAATGAGCAGTTCTTC. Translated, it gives CASSLTSGTTNEQFF.

DNA of the CDR3: TGTGCCAGCAGCTTATGGGTAGGCCTCTCTGGTGAGCAGTACTTC. Translation gives CASSLWVGLSGEQYF. The chain uses TRBV7-9 and TRBJ2-4, with no clear D. This CDR3 is 15 amino acids long. V lost 2 bases and J 13 bases, leaving 21 bases between the germline ends. Germline CDR1 SEHNR, CDR2 FQNEAQ (reference sequence).

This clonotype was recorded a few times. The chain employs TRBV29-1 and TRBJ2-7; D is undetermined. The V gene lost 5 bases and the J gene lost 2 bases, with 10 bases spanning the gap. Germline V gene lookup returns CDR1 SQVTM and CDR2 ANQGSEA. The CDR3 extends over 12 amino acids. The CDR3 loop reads CSVRDGPYEQYF. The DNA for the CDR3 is TGCAGCGTTCGCGACGGGCCCTACGAGCAGTACTTC.

The CDR3 spells CASSPRTQGDEQYF. DNA of the CDR3: TGTGCCAGCAGCCCACGGACCCAGGGAGACGAGCAGTACTTC. V gene TRBV5-8 combines with J gene TRBJ2-4; D possibly uses TRBD1 or TRBD2 (5 bases each). With the DNA end fitting TRBJ2-7 better, the J assignment may be wrong. CDR1 and CDR2 (germline): SGHTS, YDEGEE. This CDR3 contains 14 residues.

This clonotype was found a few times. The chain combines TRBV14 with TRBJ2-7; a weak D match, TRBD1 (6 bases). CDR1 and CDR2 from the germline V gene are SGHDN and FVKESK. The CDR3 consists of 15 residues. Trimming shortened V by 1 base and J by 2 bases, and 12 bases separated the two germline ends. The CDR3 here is CASSQGPDRPYEQYF. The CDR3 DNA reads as TGTGCCAGCAGCCAAGGACCAGACAGGCCCTACGAGCAGTACTTC.

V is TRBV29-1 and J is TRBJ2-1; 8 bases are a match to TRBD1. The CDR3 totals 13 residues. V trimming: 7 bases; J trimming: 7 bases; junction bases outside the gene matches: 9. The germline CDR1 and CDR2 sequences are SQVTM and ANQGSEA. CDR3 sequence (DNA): TGCAGCGCCTCCCCCCAGGGGGCGAATGAGCAGTTCTTC. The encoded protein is CSASPQGANEQFF.

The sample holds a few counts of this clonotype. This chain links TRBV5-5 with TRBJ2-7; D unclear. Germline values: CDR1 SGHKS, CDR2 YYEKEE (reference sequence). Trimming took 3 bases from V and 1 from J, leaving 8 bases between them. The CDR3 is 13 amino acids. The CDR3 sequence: CASSSTRSYEQYF. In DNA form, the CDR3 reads TGTGCCAGCAGCTCCACCAGGTCCTACGAGCAGTACTTC. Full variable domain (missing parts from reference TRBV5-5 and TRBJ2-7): DAGVTQSPTHLIKTRGQQVTLRCSPISGHKSVSWYQQVLGQGPQFIFQYYEKEERGRGNFPDRFSARQFPNYSSELNVNALLLGDSALYLCASSSTRSYEQYFGPGTRLTVT.

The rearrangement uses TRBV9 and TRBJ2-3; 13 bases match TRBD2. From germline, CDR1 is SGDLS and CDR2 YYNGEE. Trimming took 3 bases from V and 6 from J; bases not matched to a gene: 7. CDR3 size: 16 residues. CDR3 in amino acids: CASSAGTSGISDTQYF. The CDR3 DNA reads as TGTGCCAGCAGCGCCGGGACTAGCGGGATCTCTGATACGCAGTATTTT.

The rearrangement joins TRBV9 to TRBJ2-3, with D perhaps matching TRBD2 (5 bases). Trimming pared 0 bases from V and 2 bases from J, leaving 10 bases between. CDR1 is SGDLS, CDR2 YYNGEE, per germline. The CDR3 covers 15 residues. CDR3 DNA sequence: TGTGCCAGCAGCGTAGCTCCGGGGAACACAGATACGCAGTATTTT. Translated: CASSVAPGNTDTQYF. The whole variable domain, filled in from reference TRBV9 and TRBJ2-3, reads DSGVTQTPKHLITATGQRVTLRCSPRSGDLSVYWYQQSLDQGLQFLIQYYNGEERAKGNILERFSAQQFPDLHSELNLSSLELGDSALYFCASSVAPGNTDTQYFGPGTRLTVL.

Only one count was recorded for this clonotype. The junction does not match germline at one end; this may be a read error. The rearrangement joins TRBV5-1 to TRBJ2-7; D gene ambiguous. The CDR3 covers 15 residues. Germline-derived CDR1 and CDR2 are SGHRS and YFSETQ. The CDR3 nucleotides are TGCGTCAGCAGCTCCGGGTCGGGCTCTACCTACGAGCAGTACTTC. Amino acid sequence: CVSSSGSGSTYEQYF.

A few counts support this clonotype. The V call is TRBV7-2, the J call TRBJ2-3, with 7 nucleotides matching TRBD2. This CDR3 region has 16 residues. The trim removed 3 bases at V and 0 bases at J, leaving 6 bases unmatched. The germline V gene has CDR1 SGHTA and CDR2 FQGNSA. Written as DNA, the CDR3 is TGTGCCAGCAGCTTCCCGAGTAGCGGGAGCACAGATACGCAGTATTTT. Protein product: CASSFPSSGSTDTQYF.

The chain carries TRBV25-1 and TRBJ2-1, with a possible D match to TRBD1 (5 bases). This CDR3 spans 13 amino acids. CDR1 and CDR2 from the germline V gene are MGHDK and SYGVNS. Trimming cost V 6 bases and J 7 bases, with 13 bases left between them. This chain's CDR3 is CASRVSRANEQFF. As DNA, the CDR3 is TGTGCCAGCAGGGTCTCCAGGGCAAATGAGCAGTTCTTC.

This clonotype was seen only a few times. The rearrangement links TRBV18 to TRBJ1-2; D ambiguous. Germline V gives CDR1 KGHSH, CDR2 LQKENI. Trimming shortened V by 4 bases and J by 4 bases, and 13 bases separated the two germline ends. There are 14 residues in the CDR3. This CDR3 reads CASSQDGSLYGYTF. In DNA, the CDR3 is TGTGCCAGCTCACAGGACGGATCGCTCTATGGCTACACCTTC.

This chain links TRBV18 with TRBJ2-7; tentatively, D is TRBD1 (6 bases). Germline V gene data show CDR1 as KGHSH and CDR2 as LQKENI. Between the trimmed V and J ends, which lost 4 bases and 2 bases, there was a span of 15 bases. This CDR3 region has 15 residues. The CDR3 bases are TGTGCCAGCTCACGCCGGGACAAGCCTACCTACGAGCAGTACTTC. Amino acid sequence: CASSRRDKPTYEQYF.

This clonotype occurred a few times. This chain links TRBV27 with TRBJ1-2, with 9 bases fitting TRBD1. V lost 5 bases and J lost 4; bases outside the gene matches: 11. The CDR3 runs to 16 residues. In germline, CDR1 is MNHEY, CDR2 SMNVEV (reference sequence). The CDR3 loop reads CASSRAGTGKAYGYTF. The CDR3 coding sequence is TGTGCCAGCAGTCGAGCCGGGACAGGGAAGGCCTATGGCTACACCTTC.

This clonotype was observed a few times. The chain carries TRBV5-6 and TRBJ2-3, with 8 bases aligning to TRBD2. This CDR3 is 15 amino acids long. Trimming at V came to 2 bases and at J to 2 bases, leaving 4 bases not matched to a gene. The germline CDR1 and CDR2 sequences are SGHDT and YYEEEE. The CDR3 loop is CASSLAGVDTDTQYF. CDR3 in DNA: TGTGCCAGCAGCTTAGCGGGGGTGGACACAGATACGCAGTATTTT.

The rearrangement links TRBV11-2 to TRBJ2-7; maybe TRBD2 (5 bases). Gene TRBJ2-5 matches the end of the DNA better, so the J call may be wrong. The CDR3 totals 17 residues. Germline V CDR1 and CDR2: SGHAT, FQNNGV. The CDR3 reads CASSWGAWWGLEETQYF. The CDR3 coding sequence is TGTGCCAGCAGCTGGGGAGCATGGTGGGGATTGGAAGAGACCCAGTACTTC.

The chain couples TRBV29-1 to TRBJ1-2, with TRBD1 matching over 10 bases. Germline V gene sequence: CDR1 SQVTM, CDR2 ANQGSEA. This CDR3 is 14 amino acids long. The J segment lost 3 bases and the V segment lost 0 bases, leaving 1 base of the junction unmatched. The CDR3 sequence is CSVEDGTGDYGYTF. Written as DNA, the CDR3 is TGCAGCGTTGAAGATGGGACAGGGGACTATGGCTACACCTTC.

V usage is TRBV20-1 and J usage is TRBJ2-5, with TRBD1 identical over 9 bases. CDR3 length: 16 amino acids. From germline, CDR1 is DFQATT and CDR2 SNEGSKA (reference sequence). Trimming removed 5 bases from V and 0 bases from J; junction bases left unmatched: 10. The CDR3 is CSARPFGQGHQETQYF. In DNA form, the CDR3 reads TGCAGTGCTCGCCCCTTTGGACAGGGGCACCAAGAGACCCAGTACTTC.